This is a list of T cell receptor beta chains from one sample in a study of T cells expressing NK-cell markers. For each CDR3 protein, TCRdb gives one entry from its re-call of the 5' RACE reads, without DNA. In all, the sample yields 350,000 to 400,000 distinct CDR3 sequences. Input material: blood T cells: a sorted CD56 or NKG2C T cell subset, CD4+ or CD8+ T cells, or bulk PBMC T cells (not recorded which). The source of these receptors is a woman between 50 and 59 years old in good health. CDR3s include the opening cysteine and the closing phenylalanine or tryptophan.

>TRBJ2-5|TRBV29-1
CSVRLSVETQYF
>TRBJ2-1|TRBV11-3
CASSFLAGEGDEQFF
>TRBJ2-2|TRBV11-2
CASSFYLGGGNTGELFF
>TRBJ2-2|TRBV5-1
CASSFRILNTGELFF
>TRBJ2-2|TRBV7-3
CASSFSQGNTGELFF
>TRBJ1-3|TRBV20-1
CSAREGEVNSGNTIYF
>TRBJ1-1|TRBV18
CASSPRQPSSTEAFF
>TRBJ2-3|TRBV20-1
CSARYLAPGTDTQYF
>TRBJ1-2|TRBV30
CAWSEGRSSYTF
>TRBJ2-1|TRBV24-1
CATSSSAGGPFTYNEQFF
>TRBJ2-6|TRBV29-1
CSVPQSGANVLTF
>TRBJ1-5|TRBV6-1
CASSESGTGLQPQHF
>TRBJ2-1|TRBV20-1
CSASRQGLNEQFF
>TRBJ2-2|TRBV20-1
CSARARGQGRNTGELFF
>TRBJ1-6|TRBV27
CASSLMMSSYNSPLHF
>TRBJ2-1|TRBV9
CASSARTGNYNEQFF
>TRBJ2-3|TRBV5-1
CASSREGVDRDYLLDTQYF
>TRBJ2-1|TRBV12-3/TRBV12-4
CASSLALYAAKRVF
>TRBJ1-5|TRBV10-3
CAISAATNQPQHF
>TRBJ2-2|TRBV9
CASSFLAGALKTGELFF
>TRBJ1-1|TRBV29-1
CSVEVWRTGTEAFF
>TRBJ2-1|TRBV13
CASGTSALFEQFF
>TRBJ2-4|TRBV7-9
CASSPGGTGLPGAKNIQYF
>TRBJ2-5|TRBV12-5
CASGLTRTSGRAELETQYF
>TRBJ1-3|TRBV4-2
CASSQEWRTGAKRPGNTIYF
>TRBJ2-1|TRBV12-3/TRBV12-4
CASTLRAGVEQFF
>TRBJ2-1|TRBV12-3/TRBV12-4
CASTPGGLYNEQFF
>TRBJ2-1|TRBV25-1
CASSGTGSGPYNEQFF
>TRBJ1-5|TRBV21-1
CASSKAGGAGNQPQHF
>TRBJ2-1|TRBV19
CASSKGLAGENEQFF
>TRBJ2-1|TRBV18
CASSPRTSGRTNNEQFF
>TRBJ1-2|TRBV11-2
CASSSSMGRPYGYTF
>TRBJ1-5|TRBV4-1
CASSQEPTLNQPQHF
>TRBJ2-3|TRBV6-6
CASLPREVGGDTQYF
>TRBJ2-3|TRBV11-2
CASSPVLRLAGPNTDTQYF
>TRBJ2-5|TRBV12-3/TRBV12-4
CASSIMTRMGETQYF
>TRBJ2-3|TRBV12-3/TRBV12-4
CASSSTSPNTQYF
>TRBJ1-6|TRBV29-1
CSVEDRGQGQVNSYNSPLHF
>TRBJ2-7|TRBV6-2/TRBV6-3
CASRTSGRSYEQYF